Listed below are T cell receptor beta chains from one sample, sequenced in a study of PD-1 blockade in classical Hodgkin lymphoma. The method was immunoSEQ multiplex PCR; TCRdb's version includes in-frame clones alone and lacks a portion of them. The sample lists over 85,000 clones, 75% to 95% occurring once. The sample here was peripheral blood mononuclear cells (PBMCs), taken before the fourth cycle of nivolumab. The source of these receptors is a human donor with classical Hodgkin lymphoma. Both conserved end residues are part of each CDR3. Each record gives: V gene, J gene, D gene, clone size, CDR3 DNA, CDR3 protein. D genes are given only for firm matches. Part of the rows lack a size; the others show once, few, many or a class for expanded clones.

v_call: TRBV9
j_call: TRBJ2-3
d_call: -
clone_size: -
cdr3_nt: TGTGCCAGCAGCAGGGACCGATTCACAGATACGCAGTATTTT
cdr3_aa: CASSRDRFTDTQYF

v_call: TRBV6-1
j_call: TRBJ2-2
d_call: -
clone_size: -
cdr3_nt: TGTGCCAGCAGTGAGCAGCACACCTACACCGGGGAGCTGTTTTTT
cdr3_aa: CASSEQHTYTGELFF

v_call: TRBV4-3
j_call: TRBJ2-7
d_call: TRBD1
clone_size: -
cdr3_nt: TGCGCCAGCAGCCAAGATGAACCGGGACAGGGGAGAGGCGAGCAGTACTTC
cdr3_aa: CASSQDEPGQGRGEQYF

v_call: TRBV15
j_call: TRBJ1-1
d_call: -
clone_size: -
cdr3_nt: TGTGCCACCAGCATAATAGATGGGACTGAAGCTTTCTTT
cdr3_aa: CATSIIDGTEAFF

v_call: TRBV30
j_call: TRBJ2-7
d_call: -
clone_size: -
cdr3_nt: TGTGCCTGGAACCCCGACATAGGGAAGTTCCACGAGCAGTACTTC
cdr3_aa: CAWNPDIGKFHEQYF

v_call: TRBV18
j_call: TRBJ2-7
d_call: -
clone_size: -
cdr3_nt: TGTGCCAGCTCCCCTGCTGCGGACCGTTCCTACGAGCAGTACTTC
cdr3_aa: CASSPAADRSYEQYF

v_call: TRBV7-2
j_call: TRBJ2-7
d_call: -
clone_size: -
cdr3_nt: TGTGCCAGCAGCTCCAGGGCAGGGACGGGCTACGAGCAGTACTTC
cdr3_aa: CASSSRAGTGYEQYF

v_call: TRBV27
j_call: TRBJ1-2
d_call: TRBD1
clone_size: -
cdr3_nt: TGTGCCAGCAAGGGAGACAGGGGACACCCTAACTATGGCTACACCTTC
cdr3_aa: CASKGDRGHPNYGYTF

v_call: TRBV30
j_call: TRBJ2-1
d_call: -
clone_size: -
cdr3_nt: TGTGCCTGGGGGACCGGTAGCTCCTACAATGAGCAGTTCTTC
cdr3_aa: CAWGTGSSYNEQFF

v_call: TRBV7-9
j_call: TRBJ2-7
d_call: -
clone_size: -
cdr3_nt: TGTGCCAGCAGCTTTCCCAGGGGCTACGAGCAGTACTTC
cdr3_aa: CASSFPRGYEQYF

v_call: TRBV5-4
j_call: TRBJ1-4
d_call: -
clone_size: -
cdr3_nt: TGTGCCAGCAGCTTGGACCGGGGAGGGGAAAAACTGTTTTTT
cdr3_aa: CASSLDRGGEKLFF

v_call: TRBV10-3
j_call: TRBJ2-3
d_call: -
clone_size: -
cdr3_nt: TGTGCCATCAGTGAATGGGGGCAGGGGGGCCCAGATACGCAGTATTTT
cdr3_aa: CAISEWGQGGPDTQYF

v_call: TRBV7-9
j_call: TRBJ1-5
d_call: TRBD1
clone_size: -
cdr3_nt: TGTGCCAGCAGCCCCGGACAGGGAGAGACGACAGATCAGCCCCAGCATTTT
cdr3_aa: CASSPGQGETTDQPQHF

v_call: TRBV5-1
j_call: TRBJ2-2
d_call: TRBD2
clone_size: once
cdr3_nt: TGCGCCAGCAGCTTGGCCCTAGCGGGGGGCACCGGGGAGCTGTTTTTT
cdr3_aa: CASSLALAGGTGELFF

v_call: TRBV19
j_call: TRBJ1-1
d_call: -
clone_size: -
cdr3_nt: TGTGCCAGTAGCCCCGTGGTTACGGGGGTACTTGAAGCTTTCTTT
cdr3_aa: CASSPVVTGVLEAFF

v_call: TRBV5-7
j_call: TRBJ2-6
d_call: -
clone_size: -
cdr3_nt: TGTGCCAGCAGCTTTACGCAGGGGTGGTCTGGGGCCAACGTCCTGACTTTC
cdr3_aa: CASSFTQGWSGANVLTF

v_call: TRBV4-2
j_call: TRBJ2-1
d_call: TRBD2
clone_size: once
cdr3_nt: TGTGCCAGCAGCCAAACTATAGCGGGGCCAGAGCAGTTCTTC
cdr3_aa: CASSQTIAGPEQFF

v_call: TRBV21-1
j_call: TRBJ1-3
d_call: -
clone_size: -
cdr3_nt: TGTGCCAGCCAGGACTGTGGAAACACCATATATTTT
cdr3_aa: CASQDCGNTIYF

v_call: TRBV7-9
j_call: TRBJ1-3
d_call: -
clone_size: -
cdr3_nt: TGTGCCAGCAGCGACCGCACCATATATTTT
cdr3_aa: CASSDRTIYF

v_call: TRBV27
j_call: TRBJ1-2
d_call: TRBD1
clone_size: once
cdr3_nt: TGTGCCAGCAAGACAGGGGGGAACTATGGCTACACCTTC
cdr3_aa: CASKTGGNYGYTF

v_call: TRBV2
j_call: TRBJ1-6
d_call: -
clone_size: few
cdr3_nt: TGTGCCAGCAGTGATAGTCGCGCGGAGAGCTCCTATAATTCACCCCTCCACTTT
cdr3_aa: CASSDSRAESSYNSPLHF

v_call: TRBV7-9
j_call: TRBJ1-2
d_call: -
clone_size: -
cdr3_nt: TGTGCCAGCAGCTTAAGGTCCAAGGGGAACGATGGCTACACCTTC
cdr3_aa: CASSLRSKGNDGYTF

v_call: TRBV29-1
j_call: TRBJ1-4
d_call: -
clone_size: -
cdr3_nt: TGCAGCGCCGAGGGTCCTAATGAAAAACTGTTTTTT
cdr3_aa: CSAEGPNEKLFF

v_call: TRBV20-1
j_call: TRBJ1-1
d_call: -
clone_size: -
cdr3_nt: TGCAGTGCTAGTCGGAACACTGAAGCTTTCTTT
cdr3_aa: CSASRNTEAFF

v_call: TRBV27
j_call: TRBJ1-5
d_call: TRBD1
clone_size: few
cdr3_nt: TGTGCCAGCAGTTTAGGGAGCAGGGGGCTGGATCAGCCCCAGCATTTT
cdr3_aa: CASSLGSRGLDQPQHF

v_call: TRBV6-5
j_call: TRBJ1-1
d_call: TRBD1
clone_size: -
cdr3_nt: TGTGCCAGCAGGCAGGGACAGGGGGGCACTGAAGCTTTCTTT
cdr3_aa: CASRQGQGGTEAFF

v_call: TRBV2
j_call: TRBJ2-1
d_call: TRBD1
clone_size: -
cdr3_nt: TGTGCCAGCAGTGGGTTCGGGACAGGCTCCTACAATGAGCAGTTCTTC
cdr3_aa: CASSGFGTGSYNEQFF

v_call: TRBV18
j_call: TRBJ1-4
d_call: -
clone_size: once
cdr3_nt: TGTGCCAGCTCACCCCAGGGTCCTAATGAAAAACTGTTTTTT
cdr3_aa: CASSPQGPNEKLFF

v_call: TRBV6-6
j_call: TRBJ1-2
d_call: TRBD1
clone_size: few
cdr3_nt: TGTGCCAGCAGAGAGGACAGGGGCTATGGCTACACCTTC
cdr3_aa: CASREDRGYGYTF

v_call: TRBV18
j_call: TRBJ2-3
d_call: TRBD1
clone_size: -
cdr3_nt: TGTGCCAGCTCACGGTGGACAGGTCGCACAGATACGCAGTATTTT
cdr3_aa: CASSRWTGRTDTQYF

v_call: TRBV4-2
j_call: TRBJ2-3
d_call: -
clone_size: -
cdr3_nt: TGTGCCAGCAGCCAACAACTTCGCGACAGGGGAGGGGATACGCAGTATTTT
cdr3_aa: CASSQQLRDRGGDTQYF

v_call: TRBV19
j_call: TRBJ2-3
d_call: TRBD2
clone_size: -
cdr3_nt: TGTGCCAGTAGTACGAAAGGACTAGCTTCGGATACGCAGTATTTT
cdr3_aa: CASSTKGLASDTQYF

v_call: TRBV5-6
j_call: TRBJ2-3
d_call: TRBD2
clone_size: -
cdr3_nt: TGTGCCAGCAGCCGATGGGTAGCGGGGGTCACAGATACGCAGTATTTT
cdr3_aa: CASSRWVAGVTDTQYF

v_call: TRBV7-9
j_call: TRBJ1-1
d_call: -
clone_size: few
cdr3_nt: TGTGCCAGCAGCTTAGCTGGGGGGGTGAACACTGAAGCTTTCTTT
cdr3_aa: CASSLAGGVNTEAFF

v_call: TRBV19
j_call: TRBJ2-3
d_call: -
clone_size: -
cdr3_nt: TGTGCCAGTCGTAGTGCATCCGATACGCAGTATTTT
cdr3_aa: CASRSASDTQYF

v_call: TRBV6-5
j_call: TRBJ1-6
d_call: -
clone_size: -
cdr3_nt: TGTGCCAGCAGATCGGGACGGTTAGTCTCACCCCTCCACTTT
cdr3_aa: CASRSGRLVSPLHF

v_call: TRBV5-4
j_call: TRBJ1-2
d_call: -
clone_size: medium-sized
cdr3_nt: TGTGCCAGCAGCGCAGGACAGTATGGCTACACCTTC
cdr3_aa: CASSAGQYGYTF

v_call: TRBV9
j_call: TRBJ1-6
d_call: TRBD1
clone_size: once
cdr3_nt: TGTGCCAGCAGCGTAGAGGACAGGCGTTCACCCCTCCACTTT
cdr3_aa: CASSVEDRRSPLHF

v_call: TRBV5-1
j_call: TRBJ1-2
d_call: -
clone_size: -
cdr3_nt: TGCGCCAGCAGCTTGGGGGGCGCGGATGGCTACACCTTC
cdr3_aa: CASSLGGADGYTF

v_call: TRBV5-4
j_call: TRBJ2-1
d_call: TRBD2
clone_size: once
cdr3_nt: TGTGCCAGCGGGTTAGCGGGGGGTCACAATGAGCAGTTCTTC
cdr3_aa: CASGLAGGHNEQFF

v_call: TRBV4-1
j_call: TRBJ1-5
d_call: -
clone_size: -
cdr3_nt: TGCGCCAGCAGCCTCTACGTGCAGGGCCTTAGCAATCAGCCCCAGCATTTT
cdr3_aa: CASSLYVQGLSNQPQHF

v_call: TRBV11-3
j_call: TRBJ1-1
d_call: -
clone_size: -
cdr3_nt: TGTGCCAGCAGCTTATTTGGCAGGTCGAACACTGAAGCTTTCTTT
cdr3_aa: CASSLFGRSNTEAFF

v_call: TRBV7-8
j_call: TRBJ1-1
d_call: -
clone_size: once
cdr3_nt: TGTGCCAGCAGGCCCAGGGTGAACACTGAAGCTTTCTTT
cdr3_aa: CASRPRVNTEAFF

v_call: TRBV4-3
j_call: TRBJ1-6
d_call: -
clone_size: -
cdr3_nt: TGCGCCAGCAGCCAGGAAGGGGACATCAAAGTACCCCTCCACTTT
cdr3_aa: CASSQEGDIKVPLHF

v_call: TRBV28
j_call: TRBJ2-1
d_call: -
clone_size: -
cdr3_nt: TGTGCCAGCGGGGGTTCCTACAATGAGCAGTTCTTC
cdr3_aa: CASGGSYNEQFF

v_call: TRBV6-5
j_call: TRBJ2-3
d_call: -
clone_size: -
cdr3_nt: TGTGCCAGCAGTTACCCGGTCCCAGATACGCAGTATTTT
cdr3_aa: CASSYPVPDTQYF

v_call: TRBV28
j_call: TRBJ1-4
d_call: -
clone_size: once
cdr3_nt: TGTGCCACTAGACAGAGCGCCGATGAAAAACTGTTTTTT
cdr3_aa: CATRQSADEKLFF

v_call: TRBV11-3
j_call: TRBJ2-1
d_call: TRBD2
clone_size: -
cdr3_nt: TGTGCCAGCAGCCCAGGCGGGAGGGGTTTGTGGTATGAGCAGTTCTTC
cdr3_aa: CASSPGGRGLWYEQFF

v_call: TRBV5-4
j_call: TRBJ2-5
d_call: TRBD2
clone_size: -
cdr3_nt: TGTGCCAGCAGCTTGGGGAACCGACTAGCGGGGGGTAAAGAGACCCAGTACTTC
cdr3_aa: CASSLGNRLAGGKETQYF

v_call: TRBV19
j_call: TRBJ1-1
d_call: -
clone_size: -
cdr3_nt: TGTGCCAGTAGTATCGGACACACGAACACTGAAGCTTTCTTT
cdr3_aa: CASSIGHTNTEAFF

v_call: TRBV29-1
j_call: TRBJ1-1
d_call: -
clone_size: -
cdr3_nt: TGCAGCGTTGTCGGCCGGACGGCGAACACTGAAGCTTTCTTT
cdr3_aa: CSVVGRTANTEAFF

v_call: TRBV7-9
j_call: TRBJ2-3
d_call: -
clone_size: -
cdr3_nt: TGTGCCAGCAGCTTAACTAGCCGAGGAGACACGCAGTATTTT
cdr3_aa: CASSLTSRGDTQYF

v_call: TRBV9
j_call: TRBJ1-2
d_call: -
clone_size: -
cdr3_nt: TGTGCCAGCAGCGTGGAGGACTGGACGATTGGCTACACCTTC
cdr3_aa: CASSVEDWTIGYTF

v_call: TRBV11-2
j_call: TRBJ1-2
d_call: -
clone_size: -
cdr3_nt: TGTGCCAGCAGCTTAGTAGTAGGTGGCTACACCTTC
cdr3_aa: CASSLVVGGYTF

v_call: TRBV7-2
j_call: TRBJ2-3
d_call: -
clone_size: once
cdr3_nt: TGTGCCAGCAGCTCCCCCCCGGACATCCTCGCAGATACGCAGTATTTT
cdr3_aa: CASSSPPDILADTQYF